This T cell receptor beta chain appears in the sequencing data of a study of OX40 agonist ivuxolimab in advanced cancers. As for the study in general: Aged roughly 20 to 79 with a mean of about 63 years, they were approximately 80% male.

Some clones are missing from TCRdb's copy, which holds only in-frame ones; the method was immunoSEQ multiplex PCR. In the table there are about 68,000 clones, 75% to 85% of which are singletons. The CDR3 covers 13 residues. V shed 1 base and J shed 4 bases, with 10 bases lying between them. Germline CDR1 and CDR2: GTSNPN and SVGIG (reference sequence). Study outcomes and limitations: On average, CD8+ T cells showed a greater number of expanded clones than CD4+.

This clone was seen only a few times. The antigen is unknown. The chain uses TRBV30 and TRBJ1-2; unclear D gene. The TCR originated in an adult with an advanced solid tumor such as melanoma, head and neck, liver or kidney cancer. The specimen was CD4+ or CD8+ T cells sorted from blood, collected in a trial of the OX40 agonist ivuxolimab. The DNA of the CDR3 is TGTGCCTGGAGTGAGGGTAGCAGCTATGGCTACACCTTC. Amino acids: CAWSEGSSYGYTF.